This T cell receptor beta chain was documented in a study of post-analysis software for immune sequencing data. Across the study: The disease courses covered relapsing-remitting, secondary progressive and progressive-relapsing multiple sclerosis. Findings and limits, study-wide: Several TRBV segments (TRBV5-6, TRBV5-1 and TRBV20-1 among them) occurred more frequently in patients than in controls. When the samples were clustered directly with F measure, those that had been prepared in the same batch showed strong co-clustering. Compared against controls, patients with multiple sclerosis displayed significantly lower normalized Chao1 diversity.

This clonotype occurred many times. Its antigen remains unidentified. Trimming cost V 4 bases and J 9 bases; bases outside gene matches: 8. Germline V lookup: CDR1 SGHTA, CDR2 FQGNSA. The CDR3 has 16 residues. The library was made from cDNA and included unique molecular identifiers. TCRdb independently ran MiXCR on the PCR reads; one entry per CDR3 protein. Among roughly 200,000 distinct CDR3 sequences, about 30% were seen once, and the ten largest hold less than 4%. The chain joins TRBV7-2 to TRBJ2-1, with 14 bases matching TRBD2. The origin of this receptor is a girl under 18 with multiple sclerosis. Sequencing input: blood. The CDR3 DNA reads as TGTGCCAGCAGCTCCGGGACTAGCGGGAGAGTCGGTGAGCAGTTCTTC. It encodes CASSSGTSGRVGEQFF.